These 31 T cell receptor beta chains came from one sample sequenced in a study of low-dose radiotherapy and immunotherapy resistance in tumors. The time point: before trial treatment. Alpha and beta chains were covered, as first-strand cDNA relied on TRAV- and TRBV-specific primers. It was with a constant-region primer and a V-primer adapter that TCRs were amplified over roughly 19 PCR cycles. TCRdb re-derived calls from the reads in MiXCR, one entry per CDR3 protein. The sample lists around 68,000 distinct CDR3 sequences; 26% were seen once. The sequencing used PBMCs, collected before treatment. All receptors come from a male donor with rectosigmoid adenocarcinoma.

This clonotype appeared many times. This chain links TRBV10-3 with TRBJ1-3; TRBD1 matches at 10 bases. The CDR3 covers 17 residues. The V segment lost 7 bases and the J segment 0 bases; nucleotides outside the gene matches: 9. In germline, CDR1 is ENHRY, CDR2 SYGVKD. CDR3 nucleotide sequence: TGTGCCATCAAGCCGGGACAGGGGTTTCCCTCTGGAAACACCATATATTTT. Amino acid sequence: CAIKPGQGFPSGNTIYF.

This clonotype was observed a few times. This chain joins TRBV11-2 and TRBJ2-3; 15 positions agree with TRBD2. The CDR3 is 15 residues long. The junction had 4 bases not matched to a gene; V was cut back by 4 bases and J by 8 bases. Per the germline V gene, CDR1 is SGHAT and CDR2 is FQNNGV. CDR3 region: CASSSGLAGGATQYF. The CDR3 region has the DNA TGTGCCAGCAGCTCGGGACTAGCGGGAGGAGCTACGCAGTATTTT.

The J gene is TRBJ2-7, the V gene TRBV5-1, with D uncertain. The V and J ends lost 7 bases and 3 bases respectively, with 5 bases between them. CDR1 is SGHRS and CDR2 is YFSETQ in the germline V gene. The CDR3 is 10 residues long. The CDR3 protein is CASHYYEQYF. The CDR3 nucleotides read TGCGCCAGCCACTACTACGAGCAGTACTTC.

At least ten counts were recorded for this clonotype. V and J are TRBV12-3 or TRBV12-4 and TRBJ2-7, with TRBD2 matching over 9 bases. This CDR3 contains 15 residues. V lost 1 base to trimming and J lost 6 bases; unmatched junction nucleotides: 7. CDR3 sequence (DNA): TGTGCCAGCAGTTTAGGTAGCGGGAGAGGCCTCGAGCAGTACTTC. Amino acids: CASSLGSGRGLEQYF.

This clonotype was seen at least ten times. V usage is TRBV5-1 and J usage is TRBJ2-3, with no clear D. Germline-derived CDR1 and CDR2 are SGHRS and YFSETQ. Trimming took 0 bases from V and 0 from J, leaving 8 bases between them. The CDR3 covers 15 residues. In DNA form, the CDR3 reads TGCGCCAGCAGCTTGGTTGGGCGGAGCACAGATACGCAGTATTTT. Protein: CASSLVGRSTDTQYF.

Of note for this clonotype: This is likely an artifact of a read error, given a far larger clone one base away. The V gene is TRBV14, the J gene TRBJ2-3; D might be TRBD1 (5 bases). In germline, CDR1 is SGHDN, CDR2 FVKESK. The ends were cut back, 10 bases at V and 6 bases at J, with 23 bases in the middle. This CDR3 is built from 15 residues. The CDR3 loop reads CANRPLGLVSDTQYF. DNA for the CDR3: TGTGCCAACAGGCCGCTGGGGCTCGTTTCCGATACGCAGTATTTT.

Worth noting for this clonotype: One base separates it from a far larger clone, so it is likely a read error. The final CDR3 position lacks the conserved phenylalanine or tryptophan, pointing to a likely read error. The chain uses TRBV28 and TRBJ2-1; 9 bases agree with TRBD2. Germline-derived CDR1 and CDR2 are MDHEN and SYDVKM. CDR3 size: 14 residues. The chain's CDR3 is CATSATSGYNEQFS. The CDR3 DNA reads TGTGCCACCAGTGCGACTAGCGGATACAATGAGCAGTTCTCC.

This clonotype was counted many times. The gene calls are TRBV14 and TRBJ2-1, with no clear D. CDR1 and CDR2 (germline): SGHDN, FVKESK. The CDR3 consists of 15 residues. V lost 1 base and J 7 bases, leaving 14 bases between the germline ends. CDR3 DNA: TGTGCCAGCAGCCAAGTTCCAGCTACGATGAATGAGCAGTTCTTC. Translation gives CASSQVPATMNEQFF.

The V and J genes are TRBV6-2 or TRBV6-3 and TRBJ2-7, with no clear D. CDR3 length equals 14 residues. V was cut by 4 bases and J by 3 bases, with 13 bases left in between. Germline CDR1 reads MNHEY; CDR2 reads SVGEGT. CDR3 bases: TGTGCCAGCAGTTCCTCGGAACAGAGCTACGAGCAGTACTTC. Translating it yields CASSSSEQSYEQYF.

Note on this clonotype: The likely explanation is a read error, given a far larger clone one base away. V is TRBV4-3 and J is TRBJ2-7, with D perhaps TRBD2 (5 bases). V lost 0 bases, J lost 7 bases, and 16 bases lay in between. Germline assignment: CDR1 LGHNA and CDR2 YSLEER. CDR3 length equals 15 residues. In DNA form, the CDR3 reads TGCGCCAGCAGCCAAGATTCTATTGACTACAATGAGCAGTACTTC. Protein sequence: CASSQDSIDYNEQYF.

There are many counts of this clonotype. The chain is built from TRBV6-2 or TRBV6-3 and TRBJ2-7; 7 nucleotides line up with TRBD1. J gave up 10 bases and V 2 bases, and 5 bases lay outside the gene matches. Germline V gives CDR1 MNHEY, CDR2 SVGEGT. The length of the CDR3 is 12 residues. The CDR3 sequence: CASSYRTGPQYF. The DNA of the CDR3 is TGTGCCAGCAGTTACCGGACAGGCCCACAGTACTTC.

This clonotype was recorded a few times. The chain's CDR3 is CASSYSPRNEQFF. Written as DNA, the CDR3 is TGTGCCAGCAGTTACTCGCCTAGGAATGAGCAGTTCTTC. The chain is built from TRBV6-2 or TRBV6-3 and TRBJ2-1; D remains unclear. Trimming took off 0 bases at V and 7 bases at J, with 7 bases between the two ends. This CDR3 has 13 amino acids. Germline CDR1 reads MNHEY; CDR2 reads SVGEGT.

The sample holds many counts of this clonotype. V and J are TRBV5-1 and TRBJ2-2; D is undetermined. Germline-derived CDR1 and CDR2 are SGHRS and YFSETQ. The V end lost 3 bases, the J end lost 4 bases, and 10 bases lay between the germline ends. The CDR3 totals 14 residues. CDR3 nucleotides: TGCGCCAGCAGCTCGGACGATCTCACCGGGGAGCTGTTTTTT. This encodes CASSSDDLTGELFF.

This clonotype showed up many times. The chain has TRBV25-1 and TRBJ2-5; D possibly corresponds to TRBD1 (6 bases). Germline lookup yields CDR1 MGHDK and CDR2 SYGVNS. The CDR3 extends over 13 amino acids. V gave up 4 bases and J gave up 5 bases, with 11 bases separating them. This CDR3 reads CASSAGERETQYF. As DNA, the CDR3 is TGTGCCAGCAGTGCAGGGGAGCGGGAGACCCAGTACTTC.

In the case of this clonotype: A far larger clone is off by one base, so a read error is likely. This chain uses TRBV6-8 with TRBJ2-5; perhaps TRBD2 as D (5 bases). The V end was cut by 7 bases, the J end by 11 bases, with 20 bases between. This CDR3 region has 13 residues. Germline V gene lookup returns CDR1 MNHGY and CDR2 SAAAGT. This CDR3 is CASKDGGGNEQYF. CDR3 coding DNA: TGTGCCAGCAAGGACGGTGGAGGCAATGAGCAGTACTTC.

This clonotype appeared many times. V gene TRBV21-1 combines with J gene TRBJ2-7; the table's D call, TRBD1, has no DNA check behind it. TRBV21-1 is labeled a pseudogene. The CDR3 covers 14 residues. CDR3 amino acids: CASSIPGRSYEQYF. The DNA for the CDR3 is TGTGCCAGCAGCATCCCTGGTAGGTCCTACGAGCAGTACTTC.

This clonotype was observed at least ten times. The chain couples TRBV5-1 to TRBJ2-3; D may be TRBD2 (6 bases). This CDR3 comprises 16 residues. Germline V gives CDR1 SGHRS, CDR2 YFSETQ. V was cut by 4 bases and J by 6 bases, with 21 bases left in between. CDR3 in amino acids: CASSRGDGGAGDTQYF. The CDR3, as DNA: TGCGCCAGCAGCCGAGGAGATGGCGGGGCGGGTGATACGCAGTATTTT.

Comments on this clonotype: With a far larger clone one base away, a read error is the likely cause. The V and J genes are TRBV6-8 and TRBJ2-3; D is perhaps TRBD2 (5 bases). The germline V and J ends were trimmed by 10 bases and 6 bases, with 17 bases remaining between them. The V gene's germline CDR1 is MNHGY and CDR2 SAAAGT. This CDR3 has 13 amino acids. The CDR3 loop reads CANIPRPGDTQYF. The CDR3, as DNA: TGTGCCAACATCCCGAGGCCGGGGGATACGCAGTATTTT.

This clonotype was counted ten times or more. The chain couples TRBV12-3 or TRBV12-4 to TRBJ2-7, with 9 positions matching TRBD2. The CDR3 consists of 14 residues. With V trimmed by 7 bases and J by 2 bases, 6 bases remained unmatched. CDR3: CASTLAGEPYEQYF. The CDR3 coding sequence is TGTGCCAGCACCTTAGCGGGGGAGCCCTACGAGCAGTACTTC.

As regards this clonotype: A single base is all that separates this from a far larger clone, so a read error is likely. The chain is built from TRBV6-1 and TRBJ2-7, with TRBD1 identical over 7 bases. The germline gives CDR1 MNHNS, CDR2 SASEGT. This CDR3 comprises 13 residues. Trimming removed 6 bases from V and 7 bases from J; junction bases left unmatched: 9. CDR3 nucleotides: TGTGCCAGCAGCGCTCTAGGGGGCAATGAGCAGTACTTC. Amino acid sequence: CASSALGGNEQYF.

This clonotype was counted at least ten times. The genes are TRBV11-3 and TRBJ2-1, with D tentatively TRBD1 (6 bases). The CDR3 covers 15 residues. Deletions cut 5 bases from V and 4 bases from J, with 15 bases between. The germline V gene has CDR1 SGHNT and CDR2 YENEEA. The CDR3 is CASSRRTDSYNEQFF. CDR3 in DNA: TGTGCCAGCAGCCGGCGGACAGACTCTTACAATGAGCAGTTCTTC.

This sequence joins TRBV5-1 and TRBJ2-1; TRBD1 aligns across 9 bases. This CDR3 comprises 16 residues. Unmatched junction bases numbered 14, after V lost 5 bases and J lost 8 bases. Germline CDR1 and CDR2: SGHRS and YFSETQ. The CDR3 loop reads CASRHGRDRVSYEQFF. The CDR3, as DNA: TGCGCCAGCAGACACGGCCGGGACAGGGTTTCGTATGAGCAGTTCTTC.

V is TRBV19 and J is TRBJ1-2, with TRBD1 identical over 10 bases. There are 15 residues in the CDR3. The V gene's germline CDR1 is LNHDA and CDR2 SQIVND (reference sequence). Losses at the gene ends were 8 bases for V and 6 bases for J; bases not matched to a gene: 12. In DNA form, the CDR3 reads TGTGCCAGTTGTCCGCCGGACAGGGGGAGGCATGGCTACACCTTC. Its translation: CASCPPDRGRHGYTF.

This clonotype was counted ten times or more. The chain is built from TRBV5-1 and TRBJ1-6; TRBD1 matches 7 bases. The CDR3 has 15 amino acids. Germline V gene sequence: CDR1 SGHRS, CDR2 YFSETQ. Trimming cost V 3 bases and J 5 bases; bases outside gene matches: 5. CDR3 coding DNA: TGCGCCAGCAGCTACGGGACAGAGAATAATTCACCCCTCCACTTT. This translates into CASSYGTENNSPLHF.

Worth noting for this clonotype: The likely explanation is a read error, given a far larger clone one base away. The chain recombines TRBV13 with TRBJ2-5, with D possibly TRBD2 on 6 matching bases. Germline values: CDR1 PRHDT, CDR2 FYEKMQ (reference sequence). The CDR3 consists of 15 residues. The CDR3 protein is CASSLMGGHQETLYF. The CDR3 coding sequence is TGTGCCAGCAGCTTAATGGGAGGACATCAAGAGACCCTGTACTTC.

This clonotype was detected ten times or more. The chain joins TRBV5-1 to TRBJ1-1, with 11 bases fitting TRBD1. The J segment lost 0 bases and the V segment lost 0 bases, leaving 10 bases of the junction unmatched. The germline V gene has CDR1 SGHRS and CDR2 YFSETQ. The CDR3 has 19 amino acids. CDR3: CASSLARDRGNFMNTEAFF. Here the CDR3 DNA reads TGCGCCAGCAGCTTGGCCCGGGACAGGGGGAACTTCATGAACACTGAAGCTTTCTTT.

The chain couples TRBV6-5 to TRBJ1-5; TRBD1 matches 11 bases. The germline V gene has CDR1 MNHEY and CDR2 SVGAGI. This CDR3 spans 17 amino acids. V lost 6 bases to trimming and J lost 4 bases; unmatched junction nucleotides: 11. Written as DNA, the CDR3 is TGTGCCAGCAGACGGGGACAGGGGGTTACCTCGAATCAGCCCCAGCATTTT. Translation: CASRRGQGVTSNQPQHF.

This clonotype was detected many times. This rearrangement joins TRBV20-1 to TRBJ2-4; D is tentatively TRBD1 or TRBD2 (6 bases each). Trimming shortened V by 7 bases and J by 3 bases, and 10 bases separated the two germline ends. Germline V gene lookup returns CDR1 DFQATT and CDR2 SNEGSKA (reference sequence). This CDR3 contains 12 residues. CDR3 coding DNA: TGCAGTGAGGGGGGTGGCAAAAACATTCAGTACTTC. It translates to CSEGGGKNIQYF.

A remark on this clonotype: A far bigger clonotype differs at one base, so this is likely a read error. It is unclear where the CDR3 begins or ends on the DNA, so no DNA is shown, and the CDR3 is as TCRdb lists it. This chain connects TRBV28 to TRBJ2-1; no check of the table's D call, TRBD1, against the DNA was made. 15 amino acids form the CDR3, both terminal residues included. In germline, CDR1 is MDHEN, CDR2 SYDVKM. CDR3 region: CASSTSGQGKKEQFF.

This clonotype was seen ten or more times. The CDR3 loop is CASSPLQGAGQPQHF. Written as DNA, the CDR3 is TGTGCCAGCAGTCCGCTTCAGGGGGCAGGACAGCCCCAGCATTTT. This chain connects TRBV28 to TRBJ1-5; 8 bases are a match to TRBD1. The CDR3 has 15 amino acids. Germline CDR1 is MDHEN and CDR2 is SYDVKM. Germline trimming cut 5 bases from V and 7 bases from J; bases unmatched to any gene: 10.

This clonotype has at least ten counts. The V and J genes are TRBV20-1 and TRBJ2-5; TRBD1 might be the D (7 bases). The CDR3 loop spans 14 amino acids. Per the germline V gene, CDR1 is DFQATT and CDR2 is SNEGSKA (reference sequence). V gave up 3 bases and J gave up 2 bases, with 13 bases separating them. This CDR3 is CSASRGTEQETQYF. As DNA, the CDR3 is TGCAGTGCTAGTCGGGGGACAGAGCAAGAGACCCAGTACTTC.